The clone carrying this TCR beta chain has ten or more counts. Its antigen is unidentified. These data belong to a study of T-cell reconstitution after alpha-beta-depleted transplantation in children. Whole-study findings and limits: Newly generated T cells supplied most T-cell counts and diversity one year post-transplant.

Germline CDR1 and CDR2: SNHLY and FYNNEI. V gave up 5 bases and J gave up 4 bases; unmatched junction bases: 8. The CDR3 runs 16 residues. Researchers prepared the TCRbeta library using unique molecular identifiers, the study reports. One entry per CDR3 protein, called by TCRdb with MiXCR from the PCR reads. The sample has 97,000 or so distinct CDR3 sequences; 6% are singletons. The genes are TRBV2 and TRBJ2-5, with 12 bases matching TRBD2. This clonotype was sampled from a female patient aged 2-15 years who had a stem cell transplant for Fanconi anemia, so the T cells may come from the graft donor. The input for sequencing was PBMCs, mostly from graft donor cells, taken 60 days after TCRalphabeta/CD19-depleted stem cell transplant. This chain's CDR3 is CASSYASGGARETQYF. In DNA form, the CDR3 reads TGTGCCAGCAGTTATGCTAGCGGGGGGGCAAGAGAGACCCAGTACTTC. Complete variable domain (other parts from reference TRBV2 and TRBJ2-5): EPEVTQTPSHQVTQMGQEVILRCVPISNHLYFYWYRQILGQKVEFLVSFYNNEISEKSEIFDDQFSVERPDGSNFTLKIRSTKLEDSAMYFCASSYASGGARETQYFGPGTRLLVL.